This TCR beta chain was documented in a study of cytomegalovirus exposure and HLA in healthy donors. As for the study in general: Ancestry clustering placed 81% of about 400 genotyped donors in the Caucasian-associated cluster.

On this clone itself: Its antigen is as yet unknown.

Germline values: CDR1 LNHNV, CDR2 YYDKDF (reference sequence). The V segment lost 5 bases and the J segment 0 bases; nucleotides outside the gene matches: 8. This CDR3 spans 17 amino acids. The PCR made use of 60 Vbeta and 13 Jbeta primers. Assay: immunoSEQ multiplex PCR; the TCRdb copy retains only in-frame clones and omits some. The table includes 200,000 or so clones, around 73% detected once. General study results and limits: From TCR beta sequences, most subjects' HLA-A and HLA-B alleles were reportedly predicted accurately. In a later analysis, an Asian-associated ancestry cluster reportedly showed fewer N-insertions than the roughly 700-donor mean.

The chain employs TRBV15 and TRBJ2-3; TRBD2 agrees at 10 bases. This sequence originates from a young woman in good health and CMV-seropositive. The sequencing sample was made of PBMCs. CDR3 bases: TGTGCCACCAGCCGCGGACTAGCGGTAAGGAGCACAGATACGCAGTATTTT. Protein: CATSRGLAVRSTDTQYF.